This note documents a single T cell receptor beta chain sequence. This record belongs to a study of T-cell reconstitution after alpha-beta-depleted transplantation in children. Construction of the TCRbeta library involved unique molecular identifiers. Via MiXCR, TCRdb re-called the PCR reads, giving one row per CDR3 protein. The sample contains some 290,000 distinct CDR3 sequences, around 25% of which appear only once. Material: PBMCs, mostly from graft donor cells, obtained 180 days after TCRalphabeta/CD19-depleted stem cell transplant. The source is a male patient younger than 18 who had a stem cell transplant for acute lymphoblastic leukemia, so the T cells may come from the graft donor.

CDR3 nucleotides: TGTGCCAGCAGTTTATCCGACAGCTCTCGTCAGCCCCAGCATTTT. It yields the protein CASSLSDSSRQPQHF. The gene calls are TRBV27 and TRBJ1-5; tentatively, D is TRBD1 (5 bases). Germline lookup yields CDR1 MNHEY and CDR2 SMNVEV (reference sequence). The V gene lost 0 bases and the J gene lost 6 bases, with 12 bases spanning the gap. The CDR3 runs to 15 residues.